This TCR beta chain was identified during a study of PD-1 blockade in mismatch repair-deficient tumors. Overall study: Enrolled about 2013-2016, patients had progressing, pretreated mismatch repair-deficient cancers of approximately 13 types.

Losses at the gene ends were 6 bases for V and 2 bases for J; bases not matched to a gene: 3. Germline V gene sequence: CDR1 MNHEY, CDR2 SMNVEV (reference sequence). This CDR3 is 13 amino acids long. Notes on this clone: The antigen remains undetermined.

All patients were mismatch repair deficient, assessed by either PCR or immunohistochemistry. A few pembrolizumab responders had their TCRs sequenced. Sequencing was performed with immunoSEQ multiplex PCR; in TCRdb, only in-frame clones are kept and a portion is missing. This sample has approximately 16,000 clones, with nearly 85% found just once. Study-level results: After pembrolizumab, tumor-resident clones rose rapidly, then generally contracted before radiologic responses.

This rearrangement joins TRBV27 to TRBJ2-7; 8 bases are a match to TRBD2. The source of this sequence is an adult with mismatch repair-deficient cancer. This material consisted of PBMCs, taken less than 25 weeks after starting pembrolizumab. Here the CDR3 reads CASSTGGPYEQYF. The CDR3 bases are TGTGCCAGCAGCACGGGGGGGCCCTACGAGCAGTACTTC.